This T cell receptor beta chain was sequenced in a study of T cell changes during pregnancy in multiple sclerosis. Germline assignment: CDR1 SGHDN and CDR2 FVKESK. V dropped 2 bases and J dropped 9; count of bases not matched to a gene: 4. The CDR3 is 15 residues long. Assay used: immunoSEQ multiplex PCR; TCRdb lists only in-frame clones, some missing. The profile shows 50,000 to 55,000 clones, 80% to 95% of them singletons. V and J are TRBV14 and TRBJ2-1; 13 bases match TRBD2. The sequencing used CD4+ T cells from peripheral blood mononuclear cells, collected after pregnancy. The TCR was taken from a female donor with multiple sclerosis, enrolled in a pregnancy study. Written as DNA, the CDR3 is TGTGCCAGCAGCCAAATCACTAGCGGGGGGGGTGAGCAGTTCTTC. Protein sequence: CASSQITSGGGEQFF.